This T cell receptor (beta chain) stems from a study of CD8+CD57+ T cells in acquired aplastic anemia. By flow cytometry, patients selected for sequencing had shown an expansion of CD8+CD57+ cells. Each patient carried a diagnosis of severe acquired aplastic anemia. V was shortened by 3 bases and J by 5 bases, with 16 bases between the two germline ends. This CDR3 comprises 15 residues. CDR1 and CDR2 from the germline V gene are LNHNV and YYDKDF (reference sequence). This clonotype was seen only once. Its antigen is unknown. Profiles of TCR beta VDJ and CDR3 were generated from a genomic DNA template. TCRdb analysed the reads with MiXCR anew, one entry per CDR3 protein. The sample carries fewer than 200,000 distinct CDR3 sequences, 40% to 55% recorded once. Study-level points and caveats: Patients versus controls showed no significant CD8+ Simpson's diversity difference.

Sequencing was performed on sorted CD4+, CD8+, or CD8+CD57+ T cells (not recorded which) from PBMCs. The chain is built from TRBV15 and TRBJ1-1; possible D gene TRBD1, 5 bases. The sequence was collected from a human donor with aplastic anemia. CDR3 coding DNA: TGTGCCACCAGCAGGGCGGGGGGTAAACGGACTGAAGCTTTCTTT. Protein product: CATSRAGGKRTEAFF.